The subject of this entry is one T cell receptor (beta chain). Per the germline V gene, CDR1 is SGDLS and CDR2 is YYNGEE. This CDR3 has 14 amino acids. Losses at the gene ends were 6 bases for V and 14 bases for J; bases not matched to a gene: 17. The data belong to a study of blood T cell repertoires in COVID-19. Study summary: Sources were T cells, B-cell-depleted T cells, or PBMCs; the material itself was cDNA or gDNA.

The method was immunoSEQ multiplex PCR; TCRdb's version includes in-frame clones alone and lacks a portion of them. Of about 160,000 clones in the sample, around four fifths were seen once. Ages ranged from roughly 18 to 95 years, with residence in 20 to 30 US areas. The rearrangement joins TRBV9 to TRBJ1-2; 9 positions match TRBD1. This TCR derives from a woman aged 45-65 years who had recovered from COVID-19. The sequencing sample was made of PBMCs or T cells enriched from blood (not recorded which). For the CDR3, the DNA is TGTGCCAGCACCCTCCAGGACAGGGGCCGCTCGCAGACCTTC. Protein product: CASTLQDRGRSQTF.